This entry features one TCR beta chain sequence. The data derive from a study of identical twins. TCRdb reprocessed the 5' RACE reads with MiXCR, giving one entry per CDR3 protein. The data hold about 470,000 distinct CDR3 sequences, with 20% to 25% observed a single time. V trimming: 3 bases; J trimming: 5 bases; junction bases outside the gene matches: 7. The CDR3 is made up of 14 amino acids. The germline V gene encodes CDR1 DFQATT and CDR2 SNEGSKA (reference sequence). A further study also used this sample, focusing on T cells expressing NK-cell markers.

J is TRBJ2-1 and V is TRBV20-1; 7 nucleotides match TRBD2. The sequenced sample was CD4+ T cells sorted from blood. The receptor comes from a woman aged 18-29 years in good health. CDR3 residues: CSARYWDYDNEQFF. The CDR3 nucleotides are TGCAGTGCTAGGTACTGGGACTACGACAATGAGCAGTTCTTC.